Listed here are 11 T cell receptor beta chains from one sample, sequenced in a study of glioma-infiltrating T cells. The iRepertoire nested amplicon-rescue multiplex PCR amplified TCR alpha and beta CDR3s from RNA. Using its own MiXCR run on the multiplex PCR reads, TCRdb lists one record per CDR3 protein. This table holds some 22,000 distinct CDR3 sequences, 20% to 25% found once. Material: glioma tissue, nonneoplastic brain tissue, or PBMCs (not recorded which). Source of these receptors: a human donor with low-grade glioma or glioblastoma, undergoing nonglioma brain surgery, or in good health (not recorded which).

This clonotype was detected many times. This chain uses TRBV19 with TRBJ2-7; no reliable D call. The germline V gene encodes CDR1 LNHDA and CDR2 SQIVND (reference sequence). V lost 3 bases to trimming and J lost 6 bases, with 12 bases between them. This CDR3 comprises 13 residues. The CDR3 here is CASSIGRWGEQYF. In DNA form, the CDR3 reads TGTGCCAGTAGTATCGGTAGGTGGGGCGAGCAGTACTTC.

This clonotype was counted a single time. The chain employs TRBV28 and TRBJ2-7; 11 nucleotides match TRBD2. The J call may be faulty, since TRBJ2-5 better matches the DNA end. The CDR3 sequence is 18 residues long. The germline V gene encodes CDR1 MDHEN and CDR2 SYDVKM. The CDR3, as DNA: TGTGCCAGCAGCAACCTGAAGAATAGCGGGAGGGAACAAGAGACCCAGTACTTC. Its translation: CASSNLKNSGREQETQYF.

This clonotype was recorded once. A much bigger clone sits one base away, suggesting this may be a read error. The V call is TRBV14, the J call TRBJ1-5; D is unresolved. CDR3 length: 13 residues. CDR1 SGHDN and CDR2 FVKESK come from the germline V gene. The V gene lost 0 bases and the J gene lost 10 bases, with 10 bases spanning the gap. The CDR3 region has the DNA TGTGCCAGCAGCCAAGATCGAAGCGGACCCCAGCATTTT. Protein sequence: CASSQDRSGPQHF. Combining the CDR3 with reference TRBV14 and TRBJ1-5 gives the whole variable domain EAGVTQFPSHSVIEKGQTVTLRCDPISGHDNLYWYRRVMGKEIKFLLHFVKESKQDESGMPNNRFLAERTGGTYSTLKVQPAELEDSGVYFCASSQDRSGPQHFGDGTRLSIL.

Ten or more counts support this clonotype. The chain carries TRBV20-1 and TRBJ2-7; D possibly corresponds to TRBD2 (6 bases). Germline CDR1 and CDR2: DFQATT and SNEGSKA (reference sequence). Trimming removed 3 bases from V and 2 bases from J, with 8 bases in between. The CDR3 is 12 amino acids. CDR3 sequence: CSASGGPYEQYF. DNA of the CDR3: TGCAGTGCTAGCGGGGGACCCTACGAGCAGTACTTC.

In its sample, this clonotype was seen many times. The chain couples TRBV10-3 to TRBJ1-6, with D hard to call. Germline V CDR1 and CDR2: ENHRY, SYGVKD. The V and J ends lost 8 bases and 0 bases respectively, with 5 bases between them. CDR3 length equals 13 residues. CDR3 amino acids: CAIHPSYNSPLHF. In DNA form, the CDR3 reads TGTGCCATCCACCCCTCCTATAATTCACCCCTCCACTTT.

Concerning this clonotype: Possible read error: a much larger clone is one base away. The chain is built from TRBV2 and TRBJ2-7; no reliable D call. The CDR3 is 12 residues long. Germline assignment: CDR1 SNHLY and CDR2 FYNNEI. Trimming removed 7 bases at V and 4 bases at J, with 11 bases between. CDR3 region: CASIVMGYEQYF. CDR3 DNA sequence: TGTGCCAGCATTGTCATGGGGTACGAGCAGTACTTC. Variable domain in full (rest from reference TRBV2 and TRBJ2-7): EPEVTQTPSHQVTQMGQEVILRCVPISNHLYFYWYRQILGQKVEFLVSFYNNEISEKSEIFDDQFSVERPDGSNFTLKIRSTKLEDSAMYFCASIVMGYEQYFGPGTRLTVT.

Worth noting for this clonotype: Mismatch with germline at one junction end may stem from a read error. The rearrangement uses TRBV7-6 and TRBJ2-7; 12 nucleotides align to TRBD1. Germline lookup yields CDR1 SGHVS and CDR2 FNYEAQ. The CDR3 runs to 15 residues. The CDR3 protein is CASSTGTGGQYEQYF. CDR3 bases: TGTGCTAGCAGCACCGGGACAGGGGGCCAGTACGAGCAGTACTTC. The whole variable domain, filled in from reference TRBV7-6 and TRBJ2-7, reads GAGVSQSPRYKVTKRGQDVALRCDPISGHVSLYWYRQALGQGPEFLTYFNYEAQQDKSGLPNDRFSAERPEGSISTLTIQRTEQRDSAMYRCASSTGTGGQYEQYFGPGTRLTVT.

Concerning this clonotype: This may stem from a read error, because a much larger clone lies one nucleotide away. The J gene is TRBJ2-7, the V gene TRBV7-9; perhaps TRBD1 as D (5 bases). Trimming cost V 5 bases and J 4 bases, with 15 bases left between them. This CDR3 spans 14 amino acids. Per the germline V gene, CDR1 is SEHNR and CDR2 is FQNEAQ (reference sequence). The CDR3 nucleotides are TGTGCCAGCAGCGGCCTGGGCAGGGTTTACGAGCAGTACTTC. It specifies CASSGLGRVYEQYF.

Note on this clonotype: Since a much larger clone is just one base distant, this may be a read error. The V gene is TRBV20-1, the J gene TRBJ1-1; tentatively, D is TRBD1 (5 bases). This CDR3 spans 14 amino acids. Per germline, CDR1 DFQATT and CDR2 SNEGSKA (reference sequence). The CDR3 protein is CRARIRGQNTEAFF. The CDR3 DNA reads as TGCAGGGCTAGAATAAGAGGACAGAACACTGAAGCTTTCTTT.

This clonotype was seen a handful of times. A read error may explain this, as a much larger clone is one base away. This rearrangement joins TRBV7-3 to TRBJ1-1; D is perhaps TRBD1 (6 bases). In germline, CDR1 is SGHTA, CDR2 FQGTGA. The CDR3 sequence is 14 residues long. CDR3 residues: CARSFTGSSTEAFF. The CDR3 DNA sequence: TGTGCCCGCAGCTTTACAGGGAGTAGCACTGAAGCTTTCTTT.

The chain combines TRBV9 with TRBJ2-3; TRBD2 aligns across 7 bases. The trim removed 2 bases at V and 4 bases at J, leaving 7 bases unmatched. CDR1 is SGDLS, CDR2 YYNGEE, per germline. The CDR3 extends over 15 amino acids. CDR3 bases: TGTGCCAGCAGCGTTAGACTAGCCCGGTCAGATACGCAGTATTTT. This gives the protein CASSVRLARSDTQYF.